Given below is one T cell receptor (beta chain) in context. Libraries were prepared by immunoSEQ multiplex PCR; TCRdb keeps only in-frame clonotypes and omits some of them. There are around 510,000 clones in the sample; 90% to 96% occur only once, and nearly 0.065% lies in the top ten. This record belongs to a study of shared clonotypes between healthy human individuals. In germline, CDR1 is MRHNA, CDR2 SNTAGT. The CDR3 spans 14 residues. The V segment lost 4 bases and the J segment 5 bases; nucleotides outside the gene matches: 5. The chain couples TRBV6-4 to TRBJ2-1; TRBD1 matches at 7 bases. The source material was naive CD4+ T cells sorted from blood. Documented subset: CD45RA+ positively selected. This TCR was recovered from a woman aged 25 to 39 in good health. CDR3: CASSAETGNNEQFF. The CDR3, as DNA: TGTGCCAGCAGTGCTGAGACAGGGAACAATGAGCAGTTCTTC.